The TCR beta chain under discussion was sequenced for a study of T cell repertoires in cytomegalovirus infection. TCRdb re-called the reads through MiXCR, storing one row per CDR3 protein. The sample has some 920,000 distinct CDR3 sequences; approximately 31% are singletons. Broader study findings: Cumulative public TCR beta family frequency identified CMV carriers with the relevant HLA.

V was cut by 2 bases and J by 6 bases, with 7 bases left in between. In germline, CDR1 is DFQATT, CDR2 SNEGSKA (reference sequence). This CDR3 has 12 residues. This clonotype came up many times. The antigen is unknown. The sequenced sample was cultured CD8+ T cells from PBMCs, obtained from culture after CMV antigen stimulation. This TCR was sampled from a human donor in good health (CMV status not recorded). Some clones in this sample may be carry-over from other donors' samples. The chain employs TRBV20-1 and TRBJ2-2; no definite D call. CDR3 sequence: CSARSSAGELFF. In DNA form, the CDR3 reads TGCAGTGCTAGATCGAGCGCCGGGGAGCTGTTTTTT.